These 29 T cell receptor beta chains came from one sample sequenced in a study of T cell repertoires in cytomegalovirus infection. From the reads, TCRdb called clonotypes with MiXCR, one entry per CDR3 protein. This sample has hundreds of thousands of distinct CDR3 sequences, with 30% to 35% found just once. Antigens for these TCRs are unknown. Material: cultured PBMCs, obtained from culture after CMV antigen stimulation. These receptors were taken from a human donor in good health (CMV status not recorded). Some clones in this sample may be carry-over from other donors' samples.

As to this clonotype: Its ends do not fully match the called genes, so a read error is possible. The CDR3: CSAPTSIVSHEQYF. Here the CDR3 DNA reads TGCAGTGCACCGACTAGCATCGTCTCCCACGAGCAGTACTTC. The chain carries TRBV20-1 and TRBJ2-7, with TRBD2 matching over 7 bases. Per the germline V gene, CDR1 is DFQATT and CDR2 is SNEGSKA (reference sequence). The CDR3 is 14 residues long.

The chain combines TRBV10-3 with TRBJ2-5; D is uncertain. CDR1 and CDR2 (germline): ENHRY, SYGVKD. The ends were cut back, 6 bases at V and 2 bases at J, with 19 bases in the middle. The CDR3 extends over 16 amino acids. The CDR3 DNA follows: TGTGCCATCAGCTATCAGGATACCTCAATACAAGAGACCCAGTACTTC. Translation: CAISYQDTSIQETQYF.

The chain carries TRBV7-2 and TRBJ2-4; D gene uncertain. V was trimmed by 3 bases and J by 6 bases, leaving 21 bases between them. The CDR3 covers 17 residues. Germline V gene data show CDR1 as SGHTA and CDR2 as FQGNSA. This chain's CDR3 is CASSLSLLVVGPNIQYF. In DNA, the CDR3 is TGTGCCAGCAGCTTGAGTCTCCTAGTTGTTGGACCAAACATTCAGTACTTC. Full variable domain (rest looked up from reference TRBV7-2 and TRBJ2-4): GAGVSQSPSNKVTEKGKDVELRCDPISGHTALYWYRQSLGQGLEFLIYFQGNSAPDKSGLPSDRFSAERTGGSVSTLTIQRTQQEDSAVYLCASSLSLLVVGPNIQYFGAGTRLSVL.

For this clonotype: The junction departs from the called germline gene at one end, perhaps through a read error. The CDR3 is CASSFASSEGGARYEHYF. CDR3 DNA sequence: TGTGCCAGCAGCTTCGCCAGCTCGGAGGGGGGCGCCAGGTACGAGCATTACTTC. J is TRBJ2-7 and V is TRBV7-2; D may match TRBD1 or TRBD2 (6 bases each). Germline CDR1 SGHTA, CDR2 FQGNSA. CDR3 size: 18 residues. Full variable domain (rest looked up from reference TRBV7-2 and TRBJ2-7): GAGVSQSPSNKVTEKGKDVELRCDPISGHTALYWYRQSLGQGLEFLIYFQGNSAPDKSGLPSDRFSAERTGGSVSTLTIQRTQQEDSAVYLCASSFASSEGGARYEHYFGPGTRLTVT.

This clonotype has just a few counts. For the CDR3, the DNA is TGCGCCAGCAGCCAAGTTACTATCCCAGATACGCAGTATTTT. Residues: CASSQVTIPDTQYF. The J gene is TRBJ2-3, the V gene TRBV4-1, with no clear D. Germline V lookup: CDR1 MGHRA, CDR2 YSYEKL. Trimming removed 1 base at V and 4 bases at J, with 9 bases between. This CDR3 comprises 14 residues.

This clonotype was observed a few times. The V call is TRBV7-2, the J call TRBJ1-2; TRBD1 agrees at 7 bases. CDR3 length equals 14 residues. V lost 1 base to trimming and J lost 7 bases; unmatched junction nucleotides: 6. Looked up from germline, CDR1 is SGHTA and CDR2 is FQGNSA. CDR3 coding DNA: TGTGCCAGCAGCTTAGTGGGAGGGGGCGGTGGCTACACCTTC. It encodes CASSLVGGGGGYTF.

The gene calls are TRBV12-3 or TRBV12-4 and TRBJ1-1, with 10 bases lining up with TRBD1. J lost 3 bases, V lost 5 bases, and 3 bases had no gene match. The CDR3 sequence is 14 residues long. The DNA of the CDR3 is TGTGCCAGCAGTACGGACAGGGGGTACACTGAAGCTTTCTTT. It codes for CASSTDRGYTEAFF.

This clonotype came up many times. The chain combines TRBV6-1 with TRBJ1-2; 7 bases align to TRBD1. After removal of 5 bases from V and 4 bases from J, the junction contained 10 bases not matched to a gene. There are 15 residues in the CDR3. Germline values: CDR1 MNHNS, CDR2 SASEGT. CDR3: CASSPLQGKGYGYTF. For the CDR3, the DNA is TGTGCCAGCAGTCCTTTACAGGGGAAGGGCTATGGCTACACCTTC.

This sequence joins TRBV24-1 and TRBJ2-1, with 11 bases matching TRBD2. Germline loops: CDR1 KGHDR, CDR2 SFDVKD. The junction had 6 bases not matched to a gene; V was cut back by 4 bases and J by 8 bases. The CDR3 has 15 amino acids. The CDR3 protein is CATSDGTSGGDEQFF. The CDR3, as DNA: TGTGCCACCAGTGACGGGACTAGCGGCGGGGATGAGCAGTTCTTC.

The V and J genes are TRBV4-3 and TRBJ1-2; no clear D. The germline gives CDR1 LGHNA, CDR2 YSLEER. V dropped 0 bases and J dropped 7 bases, with 9 bases sitting between them. The length of the CDR3 is 13 residues. This CDR3 is CASSQERRSGYTF. CDR3 nucleotides: TGCGCCAGCAGCCAAGAAAGGAGGTCTGGCTACACCTTC.

This clonotype appeared a few times. The V gene is TRBV6-5, the J gene TRBJ2-1, with D possibly TRBD2 on 5 matching bases. Germline values: CDR1 MNHEY, CDR2 SVGAGI. The CDR3 consists of 14 residues. The V gene lost 2 bases and the J gene lost 6 bases, with 11 bases spanning the gap. In DNA form, the CDR3 reads TGTGCCAGCAGTTACAGCGGCCAGAGCAATGAGCAGTTCTTC. Translating it yields CASSYSGQSNEQFF.

This clonotype was seen a handful of times. This chain joins TRBV6-5 and TRBJ2-1; 9 bases match TRBD2. Trimming at V came to 5 bases and at J to 8 bases, leaving 13 bases not matched to a gene. From germline, CDR1 is MNHEY and CDR2 SVGAGI. The CDR3 extends over 16 amino acids. The CDR3 is CASSEGVMVAGDEQFF. Here the CDR3 DNA reads TGTGCCAGCAGTGAGGGGGTTATGGTAGCGGGAGATGAGCAGTTCTTC.

This clonotype was picked up one time. The chain is built from TRBV6-8 and TRBJ2-1, with D unclear. The CDR3 consists of 11 residues. Looked up from germline, CDR1 is MNHGY and CDR2 is SAAAGT. The V end was cut by 7 bases, the J end by 8 bases, with 9 bases between. The CDR3 here is CASTPGHEQFF. The CDR3 DNA reads TGTGCCAGCACTCCAGGCCATGAGCAGTTCTTC.

In this sample, this clonotype turned up a few times. The rearrangement joins TRBV7-9 to TRBJ1-5, with 7 positions matching TRBD1. CDR3 length equals 12 residues. Germline CDR1 SEHNR, CDR2 FQNEAQ (reference sequence). The junction had 4 bases not matched to a gene; V was cut back by 3 bases and J by 11 bases. The CDR3 here is CASSFGQGAQHF. Written as DNA, the CDR3 is TGTGCCAGCAGCTTCGGTCAGGGGGCCCAGCATTTT.

V usage is TRBV6-5 and J usage is TRBJ1-2, with a tentative D call TRBD1 (5 bases). Trimming pared 2 bases from V and 7 bases from J, leaving 23 bases between. The CDR3 has 17 amino acids. Germline loops: CDR1 MNHEY, CDR2 SVGAGI. CDR3 in amino acids: CASSYQLGTLNRGGYTF. CDR3 DNA: TGTGCCAGCAGTTACCAGCTCGGGACTCTAAATCGGGGTGGCTACACCTTC.

The chain joins TRBV6-8 to TRBJ2-4, with unresolved D. CDR1 and CDR2 from the germline V gene are MNHGY and SAAAGT. This CDR3 has 15 amino acids. Between the trimmed V and J ends, which lost 2 bases and 5 bases, there was a span of 13 bases. CDR3 loop: CASSYPATGENIQYF. DNA for the CDR3: TGTGCCAGCAGTTACCCAGCCACTGGGGAAAACATTCAGTACTTC.

This rearrangement joins TRBV6-5 to TRBJ2-1; no reliable D call. This CDR3 comprises 15 residues. The germline CDR1 and CDR2 sequences are MNHEY and SVGAGI. V was pared by 6 bases and J by 0 bases, with 12 bases between. CDR3 sequence: CASSTTSSSYNEQFF. The CDR3, as DNA: TGTGCCAGCAGCACGACTTCGAGCTCCTACAATGAGCAGTTCTTC.

The chain carries TRBV19 and TRBJ2-7, with D possibly matching TRBD2 (6 bases). This CDR3 is built from 13 residues. Trimming shortened V by 10 bases and J by 4 bases, and 17 bases separated the two germline ends. Germline V gene data show CDR1 as LNHDA and CDR2 as SQIVND (reference sequence). The CDR3 region has the DNA TGTGCCATTAGATTGGCTAGCGAATACGAGCAGTACGTC. Its protein product is CAIRLASEYEQYV.

This clonotype was seen a few times. The rearrangement links TRBV12-3 or TRBV12-4 to TRBJ1-6, with a weak D call TRBD1 (5 bases). The CDR3 runs to 13 residues. Deletions cut 6 bases from V and 9 bases from J, with 12 bases between. CDR3 sequence reads: CASRLGEISPLHF. The CDR3 coding sequence is TGTGCCAGCAGGTTGGGGGAGATTTCACCCCTCCACTTT.

The V and J genes are TRBV7-2 and TRBJ2-3; TRBD1 matches at 9 bases. The length of the CDR3 is 17 residues. The V gene end was trimmed by 5 bases and the J gene end by 2 bases; junction bases not matched to a gene: 11. CDR1 is SGHTA, CDR2 FQGNSA, per germline. The chain's CDR3 is CASSPTGGQGFTDTQYF. The CDR3 nucleotides read TGTGCCAGCAGCCCCACGGGCGGACAGGGGTTCACAGATACGCAGTATTTT.

This sequence joins TRBV6-2 or TRBV6-3 and TRBJ2-2, with 9 nucleotides matching TRBD1. V lost 5 bases and J lost 4; bases outside the gene matches: 8. CDR3 length equals 16 residues. Germline loops: CDR1 MNHEY, CDR2 SVGEGT. The CDR3 coding sequence is TGTGCCAGCAGTACCGGGACAGGGTTTGTCACCGGGGAGCTGTTTTTT. Translated: CASSTGTGFVTGELFF.

This chain links TRBV7-2 with TRBJ1-5; possible D gene TRBD1, 5 bases. V was pared by 8 bases and J by 0 bases, with 14 bases between. CDR3 size: 15 residues. The germline V gene has CDR1 SGHTA and CDR2 FQGNSA. The CDR3 loop reads CASAEGLHSNQPQHF. CDR3 sequence (DNA): TGTGCCAGCGCAGAGGGGTTGCATAGCAATCAGCCCCAGCATTTT. The complete variable domain, with remaining parts taken from reference TRBV7-2 and TRBJ1-5, reads GAGVSQSPSNKVTEKGKDVELRCDPISGHTALYWYRQSLGQGLEFLIYFQGNSAPDKSGLPSDRFSAERTGGSVSTLTIQRTQQEDSAVYLCASAEGLHSNQPQHFGDGTRLSIL.

This clonotype was observed a few times. This sequence joins TRBV4-2 and TRBJ1-6; TRBD1 agrees at 8 bases. The V and J ends lost 3 bases and 6 bases, in that order; junction bases with no gene match: 7. This CDR3 region has 16 residues. In germline, CDR1 is LGHNA, CDR2 YNFKEQ. CDR3: CASSQRGDRTNSPLHF. The CDR3 DNA sequence: TGTGCCAGCAGCCAGAGAGGGGACAGGACTAATTCACCCCTCCACTTT.

The V and J genes are TRBV20-1 and TRBJ2-1, with 8 bases matching TRBD2. Losses at the gene ends were 2 bases for V and 6 bases for J; bases not matched to a gene: 12. CDR1 and CDR2 from the germline V gene are DFQATT and SNEGSKA (reference sequence). The CDR3 totals 16 residues. The CDR3 loop reads CSARLAAGVYTNEQFF. The CDR3 DNA follows: TGCAGTGCTAGATTAGCAGCGGGAGTCTATACCAATGAGCAGTTCTTC.

This clonotype was counted between two and nine times. The chain has TRBV4-1 and TRBJ2-1; 7 positions match TRBD2. V was pared by 3 bases and J by 5 bases, with 7 bases of the junction left unmatched. This CDR3 contains 15 residues. CDR1 MGHRA and CDR2 YSYEKL come from the germline V gene. CDR3 nucleotides: TGCGCCAGCAGCCAGCGAGCGGGAAACAACAATGAGCAGTTCTTC. As protein: CASSQRAGNNNEQFF.

This clonotype showed up just a few times. The chain couples TRBV6-2 or TRBV6-3 to TRBJ1-5; 8 nucleotides line up with TRBD1. With 9 bases clipped from V and 5 bases from J, the junction kept 3 bases outside the gene matches. Germline CDR1 and CDR2: MNHEY and SVGEGT. The CDR3 is 12 residues long. CDR3 DNA: TGTGCCAGTAAGACAGGGGATCAGCCCCAGCATTTT. Its translation is CASKTGDQPQHF.

This chain links TRBV7-9 with TRBJ2-7; 7 bases line up with TRBD1. This CDR3 contains 17 residues. V dropped 5 bases and J dropped 4; count of bases not matched to a gene: 17. CDR1 and CDR2 from the germline V gene are SEHNR and FQNEAQ (reference sequence). The CDR3 DNA reads as TGTGCCAGCAGCACTGCGGACAGGATCCCCGGAAGGTACGAGCAGTACTTC. This gives the protein CASSTADRIPGRYEQYF.

In this sample, this clonotype turned up a few times. The CDR3 sequence: CASSLSQGRDEQYF. DNA of the CDR3: TGTGCCAGCAGCTTAAGCCAGGGACGGGACGAGCAGTACTTC. V gene TRBV7-6 combines with J gene TRBJ2-7, with D possibly called TRBD1 or TRBD2 (5 bases each). The CDR3 consists of 14 residues. Germline CDR1 SGHVS, CDR2 FNYEAQ. Trimming left V 2 bases short and J 5 bases short, with 13 bases between.

This chain connects TRBV7-8 to TRBJ2-7; 9 bases line up with TRBD1. This CDR3 spans 15 amino acids. V lost 5 bases and J lost 1; bases outside the gene matches: 6. Germline assignment: CDR1 SGHVS and CDR2 FQNEAQ. CDR3 in DNA: TGTGCCAGCAGCATTGGGACAGGGAGTTCCTACGAGCAGTACGTC. It codes for CASSIGTGSSYEQYV.